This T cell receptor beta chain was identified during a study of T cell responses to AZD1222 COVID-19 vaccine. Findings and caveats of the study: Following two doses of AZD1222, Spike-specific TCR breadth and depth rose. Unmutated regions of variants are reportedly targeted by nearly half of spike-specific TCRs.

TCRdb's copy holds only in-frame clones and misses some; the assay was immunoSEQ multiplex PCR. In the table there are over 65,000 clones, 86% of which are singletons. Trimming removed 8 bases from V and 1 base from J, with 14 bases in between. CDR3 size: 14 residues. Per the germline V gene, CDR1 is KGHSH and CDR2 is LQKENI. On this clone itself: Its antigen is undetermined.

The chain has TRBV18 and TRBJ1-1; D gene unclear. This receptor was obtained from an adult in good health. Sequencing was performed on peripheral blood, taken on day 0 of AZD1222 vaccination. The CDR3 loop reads CASTRQVQNTEAFF. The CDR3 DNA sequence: TGTGCCAGCACCCGACAAGTCCAGAACACTGAAGCTTTCTTT. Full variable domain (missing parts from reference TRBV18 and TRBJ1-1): NAGVMQNPRHLVRRRGQEARLRCSPMKGHSHVYWYRQLPEEGLKFMVYLQKENIIDESGMPKERFSAEFPKEGPSILRIQQVVRGDSAAYFCASTRQVQNTEAFFGQGTRLTVV.